The 11 T cell receptor beta chains in this list originate from one sample, sequenced in a study of blood T cell repertoires in COVID-19. This table comes from immunoSEQ multiplex PCR, and its TCRdb copy is limited to in-frame clones, with some not included. The sample holds some 150,000 clones, about 79% seen once. The sequencing sample was made of peripheral blood. These receptors all come from a woman aged 45 to 65 in a cohort sampled during active or convalescent COVID-19.

This chain joins TRBV29-1 and TRBJ2-3; 14 nucleotides match TRBD2. This CDR3 contains 14 residues. Germline V gene lookup returns CDR1 SQVTM and CDR2 ANQGSEA. After removal of 7 bases from V and 4 bases from J, the junction contained 4 bases not matched to a gene. In DNA, the CDR3 is TGCAGCGCGACTAGCGGGGGGGCGGCAGATACGCAGTATTTT. As protein: CSATSGGAADTQYF.

The chain combines TRBV5-1 with TRBJ2-1, with TRBD2 matching over 15 bases. This CDR3 is built from 15 residues. V shed 4 bases and J 7 bases; nucleotides not matched to a gene: 3. Germline CDR1 and CDR2: SGHRS and YFSETQ. CDR3 sequence (DNA): TGCGCCAGCAGCGGACTAGCGGGGGGGCTAAATGAGCAGTTCTTC. Its translation is CASSGLAGGLNEQFF.

The rearrangement joins TRBV19 to TRBJ2-1, with 9 bases matching TRBD1. After removal of 7 bases from V and 4 bases from J, the junction contained 8 bases not matched to a gene. The CDR3 consists of 15 residues. Germline V gene data show CDR1 as LNHDA and CDR2 as SQIVND (reference sequence). The CDR3 here is CASTQQGAEYNEQFF. DNA of the CDR3: TGTGCCAGTACCCAACAGGGGGCGGAGTACAATGAGCAGTTCTTC.

V usage is TRBV12-5 and J usage is TRBJ2-7; TRBD1 matches at 8 bases. Germline V gives CDR1 LGHNT, CDR2 FRNRAP. The CDR3 is 13 residues long. Germline trimming cut 3 bases from V and 6 bases from J; bases unmatched to any gene: 4. This chain's CDR3 is CASGFDRGVEQYF. As DNA, the CDR3 is TGTGCTAGTGGTTTTGACAGGGGCGTCGAGCAGTACTTC.

The CDR3 region is CASQREGNQPQHF. CDR3 nucleotides: TGTGCCAGCCAGAGGGAAGGCAATCAGCCCCAGCATTTT. The chain joins TRBV12-3 or TRBV12-4 to TRBJ1-5, with unresolved D. The V end was cut by 8 bases, the J end by 2 bases, with 10 bases between. This CDR3 is built from 13 residues.

The V and J genes are TRBV7-6 and TRBJ1-1, with 10 bases matching TRBD1. V was pared by 5 bases and J by 0 bases, with 9 bases of the junction left unmatched. Per the germline V gene, CDR1 is SGHVS and CDR2 is FNYEAQ. The CDR3 spans 17 residues. The CDR3 here is CASSPGTGEPLNTEAFF. CDR3 in DNA: TGTGCCAGCAGCCCGGGGACAGGGGAACCCCTGAACACTGAAGCTTTCTTT.

The chain is built from TRBV20-1 and TRBJ1-2, with D possibly matching TRBD1 (6 bases). CDR3 size: 11 residues. Germline CDR1 DFQATT, CDR2 SNEGSKA (reference sequence). V shed 3 bases and J shed 8 bases, with 10 bases lying between them. CDR3 in DNA: TGCAGTGCTAGCTACAGGGTCGGCTACACCTTC. This codes for CSASYRVGYTF.

V usage is TRBV19 and J usage is TRBJ1-5; no reliable D call. V lost 3 bases to trimming and J lost 7 bases, with 13 bases between them. The CDR3 totals 14 residues. CDR1 is LNHDA, CDR2 SQIVND, per germline (reference sequence). The CDR3 sequence: CASSIWEAGQPQHF. CDR3 DNA: TGTGCCAGTAGTATCTGGGAGGCGGGCCAGCCCCAGCATTTT.

The chain couples TRBV7-2 to TRBJ1-6, with TRBD1 matching over 10 bases. Germline CDR1 and CDR2: SGHTA and FQGNSA. V lost 4 bases to trimming and J lost 7 bases; unmatched junction nucleotides: 4. This CDR3 has 15 residues. CDR3 in amino acids: CASSSTGQGNSPLHF. CDR3 nucleotide sequence: TGTGCCAGCAGCTCAACGGGACAGGGGAATTCACCCCTCCACTTT.

This clone was seen once. This rearrangement joins TRBV7-2 to TRBJ1-5, with TRBD1 matching 9 bases. Germline assignment: CDR1 SGHTA and CDR2 FQGNSA. Trimming took 5 bases from V and 11 from J; bases not matched to a gene: 7. The CDR3 contains 13 residues. CDR3 sequence: CASSLGQGGSQHF. DNA for the CDR3: TGTGCCAGCAGCCTGGGACAGGGTGGGTCCCAGCATTTT.

The chain joins TRBV27 to TRBJ2-1, with a possible D match to TRBD1 (6 bases). CDR1 is MNHEY, CDR2 SMNVEV, per germline (reference sequence). V lost 2 bases, J lost 5 bases, and 16 bases lay in between. CDR3 size: 16 residues. This CDR3 is CASSLKDRSFDNEQFF. The CDR3 region has the DNA TGTGCCAGCAGTTTAAAGGACAGATCCTTTGACAATGAGCAGTTCTTC.